This TCR beta chain was sequenced in a study of OX40 agonist ivuxolimab in advanced cancers. Findings and caveats of the study: Clonal expansion was among the lowest in partial responders at 0.1-3.0 mg/kg, especially CD8+.

Clones were sequenced by immunoSEQ multiplex PCR, and TCRdb holds only the in-frame ones, with some missing. The sample carries about 77,000 clones, just under 90% recorded once. The CDR3 contains 14 residues. The germline CDR1 and CDR2 sequences are SGHRS and YFSETQ. The ends were cut back, 5 bases at V and 2 bases at J, with 11 bases in the middle. Only one count was recorded for this clone. Its cognate antigen is unknown. The source was CD4+ or CD8+ T cells sorted from blood, collected in a trial of the OX40 agonist ivuxolimab. The chain uses TRBV5-1 and TRBJ2-1; D is perhaps TRBD2 (5 bases). The sequence was obtained from an adult with an advanced solid tumor such as melanoma, head and neck, liver or kidney cancer. CDR3 region: CASRVAGTYNEQFF. In DNA, the CDR3 is TGCGCCAGCAGGGTCGCGGGCACCTACAATGAGCAGTTCTTC.